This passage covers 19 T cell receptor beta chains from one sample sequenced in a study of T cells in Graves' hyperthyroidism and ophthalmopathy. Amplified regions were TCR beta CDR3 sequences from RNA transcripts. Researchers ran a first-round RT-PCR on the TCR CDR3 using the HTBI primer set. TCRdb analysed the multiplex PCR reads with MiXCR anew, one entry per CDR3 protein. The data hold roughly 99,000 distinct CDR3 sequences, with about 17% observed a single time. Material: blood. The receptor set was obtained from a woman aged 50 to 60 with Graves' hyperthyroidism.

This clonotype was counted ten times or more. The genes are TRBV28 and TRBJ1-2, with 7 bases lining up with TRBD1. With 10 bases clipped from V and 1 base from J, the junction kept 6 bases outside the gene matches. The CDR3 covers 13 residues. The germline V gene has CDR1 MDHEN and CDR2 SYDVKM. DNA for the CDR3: TGTGCCACGGGGAGGGGGCTTAACTATGGCTACACCTTC. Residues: CATGRGLNYGYTF.

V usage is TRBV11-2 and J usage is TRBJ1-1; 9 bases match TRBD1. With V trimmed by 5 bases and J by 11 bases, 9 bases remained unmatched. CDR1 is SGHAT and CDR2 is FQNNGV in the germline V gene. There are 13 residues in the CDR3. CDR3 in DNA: TGTGCCAGCAGCCTCCCGACAGGGGGGTGGGCTTTCTTT. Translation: CASSLPTGGWAFF.

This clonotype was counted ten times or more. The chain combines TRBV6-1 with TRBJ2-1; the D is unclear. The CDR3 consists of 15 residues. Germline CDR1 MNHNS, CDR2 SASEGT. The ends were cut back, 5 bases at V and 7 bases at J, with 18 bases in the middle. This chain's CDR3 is CASSPQSPARNEQFF. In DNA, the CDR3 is TGTGCCAGCAGTCCTCAGAGCCCTGCCCGGAATGAGCAGTTCTTC.

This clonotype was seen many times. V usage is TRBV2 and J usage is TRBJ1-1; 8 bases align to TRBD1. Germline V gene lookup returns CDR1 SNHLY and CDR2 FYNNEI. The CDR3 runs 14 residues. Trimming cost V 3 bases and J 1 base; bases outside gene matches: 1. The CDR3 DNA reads TGTGCCAGCAGTGAGGACAGGGCGAACACTGAAGCTTTCTTT. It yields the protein CASSEDRANTEAFF.

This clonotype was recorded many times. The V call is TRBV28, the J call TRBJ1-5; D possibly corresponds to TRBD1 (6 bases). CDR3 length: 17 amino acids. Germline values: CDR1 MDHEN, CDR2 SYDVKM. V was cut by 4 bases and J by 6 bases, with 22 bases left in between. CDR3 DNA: TGTGCCAGCAGTTACCCGCCCCTCAGGGGTTGGGGTCAGCCCCAGCATTTT. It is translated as CASSYPPLRGWGQPQHF.

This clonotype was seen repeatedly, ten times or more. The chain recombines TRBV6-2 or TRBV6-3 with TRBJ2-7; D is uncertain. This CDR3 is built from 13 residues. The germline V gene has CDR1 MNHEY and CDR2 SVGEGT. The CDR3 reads CASSNSGAREQYV. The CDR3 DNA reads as TGTGCCAGCAGTAACTCAGGAGCTCGGGAGCAGTACGTC.

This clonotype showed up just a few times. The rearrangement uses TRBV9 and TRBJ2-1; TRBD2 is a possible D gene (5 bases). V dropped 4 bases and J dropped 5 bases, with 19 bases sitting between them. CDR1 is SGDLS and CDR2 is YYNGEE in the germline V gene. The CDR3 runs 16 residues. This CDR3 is CASSLIGRGWHNEQFF. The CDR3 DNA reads TGTGCCAGCAGCTTAATAGGGAGAGGATGGCACAATGAGCAGTTCTTC.

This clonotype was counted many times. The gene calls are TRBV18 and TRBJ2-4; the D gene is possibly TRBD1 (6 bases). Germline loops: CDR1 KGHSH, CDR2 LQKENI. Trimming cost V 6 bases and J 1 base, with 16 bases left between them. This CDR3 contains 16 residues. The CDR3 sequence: CASSPTGPTAKNIQYF. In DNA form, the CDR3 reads TGTGCCAGCTCCCCCACAGGGCCTACCGCCAAAAACATTCAGTACTTC. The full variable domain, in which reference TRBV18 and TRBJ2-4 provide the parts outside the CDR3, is NAGVMQNPRHLVRRRGQEARLRCSPMKGHSHVYWYRQLPEEGLKFMVYLQKENIIDESGMPKERFSAEFPKEGPSILRIQQVVRGDSAAYFCASSPTGPTAKNIQYFGAGTRLSVL.

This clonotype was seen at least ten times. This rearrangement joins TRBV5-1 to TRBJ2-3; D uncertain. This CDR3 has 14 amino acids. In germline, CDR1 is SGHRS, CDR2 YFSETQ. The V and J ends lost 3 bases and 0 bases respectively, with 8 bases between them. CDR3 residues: CASSSARSTDTQYF. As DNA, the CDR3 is TGCGCCAGCAGCTCCGCTCGAAGCACAGATACGCAGTATTTT.

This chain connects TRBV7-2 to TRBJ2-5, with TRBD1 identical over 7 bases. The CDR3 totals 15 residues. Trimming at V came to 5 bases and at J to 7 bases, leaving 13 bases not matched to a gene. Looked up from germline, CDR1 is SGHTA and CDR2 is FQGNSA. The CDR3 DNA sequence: TGTGCCAGCAGCCTGACAGGGTCTAGTTGGGGGACCCAGTACTTC. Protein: CASSLTGSSWGTQYF.

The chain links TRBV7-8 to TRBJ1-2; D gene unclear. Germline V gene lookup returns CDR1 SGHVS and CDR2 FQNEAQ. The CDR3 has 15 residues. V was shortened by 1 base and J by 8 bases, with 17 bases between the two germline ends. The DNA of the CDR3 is TGTGCCAGCAGCTTAGACTTTGCCCTTTCTAGCGGCTACACCTTC. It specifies CASSLDFALSSGYTF.

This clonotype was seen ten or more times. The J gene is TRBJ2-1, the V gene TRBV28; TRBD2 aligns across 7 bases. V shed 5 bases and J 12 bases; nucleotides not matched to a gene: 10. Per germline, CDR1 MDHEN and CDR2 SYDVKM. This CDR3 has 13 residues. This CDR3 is CASSNGPTGGQFF. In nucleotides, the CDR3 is TGTGCCAGCAGTAACGGGCCCACGGGAGGGCAGTTCTTC.

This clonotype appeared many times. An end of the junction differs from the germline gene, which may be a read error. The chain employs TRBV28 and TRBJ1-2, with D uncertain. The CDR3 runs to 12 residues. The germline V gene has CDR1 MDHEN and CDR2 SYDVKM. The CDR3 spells CALKDPSYGYTF. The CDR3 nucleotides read TGTGCCTTGAAGGATCCCTCCTATGGCTACACCTTT.

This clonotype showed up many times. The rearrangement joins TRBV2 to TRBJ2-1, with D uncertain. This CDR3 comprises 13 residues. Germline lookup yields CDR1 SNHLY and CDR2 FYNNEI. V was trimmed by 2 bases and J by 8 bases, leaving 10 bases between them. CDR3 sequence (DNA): TGTGCCAGCAGTGAAACGGTCTTTTATGAGCAGTTCTTC. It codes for CASSETVFYEQFF.

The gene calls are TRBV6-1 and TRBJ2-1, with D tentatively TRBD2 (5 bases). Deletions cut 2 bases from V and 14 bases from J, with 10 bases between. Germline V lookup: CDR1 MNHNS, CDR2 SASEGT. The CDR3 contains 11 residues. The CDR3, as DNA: TGTGCCAGCAGTGAACTCGGGGTCAAGTTCTTC. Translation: CASSELGVKFF.

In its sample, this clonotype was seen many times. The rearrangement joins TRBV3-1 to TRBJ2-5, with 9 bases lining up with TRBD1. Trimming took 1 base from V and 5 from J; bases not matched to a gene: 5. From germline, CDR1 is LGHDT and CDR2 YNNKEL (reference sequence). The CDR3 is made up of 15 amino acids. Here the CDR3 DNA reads TGTGCCAGCAGCCAAGGACAGGGGGAAGTGGAGACCCAGTACTTC. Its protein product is CASSQGQGEVETQYF.

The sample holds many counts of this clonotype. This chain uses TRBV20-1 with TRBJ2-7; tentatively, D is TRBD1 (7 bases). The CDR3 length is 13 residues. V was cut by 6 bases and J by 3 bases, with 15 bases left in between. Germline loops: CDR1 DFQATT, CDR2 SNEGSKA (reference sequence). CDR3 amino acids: CSAQGGRHYEQYV. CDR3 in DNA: TGCAGTGCCCAGGGGGGCCGGCACTACGAGCAGTACGTC.

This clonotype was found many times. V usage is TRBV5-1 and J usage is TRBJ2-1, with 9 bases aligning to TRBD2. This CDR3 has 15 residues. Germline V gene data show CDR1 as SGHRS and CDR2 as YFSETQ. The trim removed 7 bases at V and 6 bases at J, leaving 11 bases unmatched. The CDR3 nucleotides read TGCGCCAGCTTCACCGGTAGCGGGAGTCCCAATGAGCAGTTCTTC. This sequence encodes CASFTGSGSPNEQFF.

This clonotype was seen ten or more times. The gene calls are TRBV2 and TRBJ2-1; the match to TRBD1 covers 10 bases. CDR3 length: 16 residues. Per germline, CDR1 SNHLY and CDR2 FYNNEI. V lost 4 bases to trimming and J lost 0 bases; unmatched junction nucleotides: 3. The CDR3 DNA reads TGTGCCAGCAGTGGGGACAGGGGAACCTCCTACAATGAGCAGTTCTTC. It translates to CASSGDRGTSYNEQFF.